These T cell receptor beta chains were read from a single sample in a study of T cells in Graves' hyperthyroidism and ophthalmopathy. TCRdb re-called the multiplex PCR reads with MiXCR, one entry per CDR3 protein. The sample has 660,000 or so distinct CDR3 sequences, about 45% seen once. Sequencing used peripheral blood or thyroid tissue (not recorded which). All receptors derive from an adult man with Graves' disease, either hyperthyroidism or ophthalmopathy (not recorded which). Each CDR3 is given with its conserved first and last residue. Fields, in order: J gene, V gene, D gene, clone size, CDR3 protein, CDR3 DNA. The D gene is left open where the match is weak. For some rows the clone size is stated as once, few or many, or as a class when expanded; others skip it.

j_call: TRBJ2-7; v_call: TRBV7-8; d_call: TRBD1; clone_size: few; cdr3_aa: CASSPWTGGNSYEQYF; cdr3_nt: TGTGCCAGCAGCCCATGGACAGGGGGCAACTCCTACGAGCAGTACTTC
j_call: TRBJ2-2; v_call: TRBV7-3; d_call: -; clone_size: -; cdr3_aa: CASSPRAGPTGELFF; cdr3_nt: TGTGCCAGCAGCCCCCGCGCGGGGCCAACCGGGGAGCTGTTTTTT
j_call: TRBJ2-7; v_call: TRBV19; d_call: TRBD1; clone_size: -; cdr3_aa: CARSRTGGSSSEQYF; cdr3_nt: TGTGCCAGAAGTCGGACAGGGGGCTCTTCGAGCGAGCAGTACTTC
j_call: TRBJ1-6; v_call: TRBV7-9; d_call: -; clone_size: many; cdr3_aa: CASSQALAGSPLHF; cdr3_nt: TGTGCCAGCAGCCAAGCCCTTGCGGGATCACCCCTCCACTTT
j_call: TRBJ1-1; v_call: TRBV20-1; d_call: -; clone_size: few; cdr3_aa: CSARVRGGTEAFF; cdr3_nt: TGCAGTGCTAGGGTGAGGGGGGGGACTGAAGCTTTCTTT
j_call: TRBJ1-2; v_call: TRBV7-9; d_call: -; clone_size: -; cdr3_aa: CASSHDTVYGYTF; cdr3_nt: TGCGCCAGCAGCCACGATACGGTATATGGCTACACCTTC
j_call: TRBJ1-1; v_call: TRBV29-1; d_call: -; clone_size: once; cdr3_aa: CSAGGGGRAANTEAFF; cdr3_nt: TGCAGCGCCGGGGGGGGCGGCCGGGCAGCAAACACTGAAGCTTTCTTT
j_call: TRBJ2-5; v_call: TRBV5-1; d_call: TRBD1; clone_size: -; cdr3_aa: CASSGDRGMETQYF; cdr3_nt: TGCGCCAGCAGCGGGGACAGGGGAATGGAGACCCAGTACTTC
j_call: TRBJ1-6; v_call: TRBV25-1; d_call: -; clone_size: many; cdr3_aa: CASSKGTNNSPLHF; cdr3_nt: TGTGCCAGCAGCAAGGGGACCAACAATTCACCCCTCCACTTT
j_call: TRBJ1-5; v_call: TRBV6-1; d_call: -; clone_size: -; cdr3_aa: CASSRQVGFQPQHF; cdr3_nt: TGTGCCAGCAGCAGACAGGTGGGGTTTCAGCCCCAGCATTTT
j_call: TRBJ1-2; v_call: TRBV7-3; d_call: -; clone_size: -; cdr3_aa: CASGSRGLYGYTF; cdr3_nt: TGTGCCAGCGGCTCCCGGGGTCTCTATGGCTACACCTTC
j_call: TRBJ2-5; v_call: TRBV24-1; d_call: -; clone_size: -; cdr3_aa: CATSGGVGFQETQYF; cdr3_nt: TGTGCCACCAGTGGCGGGGTAGGCTTTCAAGAGACCCAGTACTTC
j_call: TRBJ1-5; v_call: TRBV2; d_call: TRBD1; clone_size: -; cdr3_aa: CASSEGSPGGNQPQHF; cdr3_nt: TGTGCCAGCAGTGAAGGGTCGCCAGGGGGGAATCAGCCCCAGCATTTT
j_call: TRBJ2-2; v_call: TRBV29-1; d_call: TRBD1; clone_size: many; cdr3_aa: CSVAGQGASGELFF; cdr3_nt: TGCAGCGTTGCGGGTCAGGGGGCGTCCGGGGAGCTGTTTTTT
j_call: TRBJ1-6; v_call: TRBV5-4; d_call: -; clone_size: many; cdr3_aa: CASRDSNNSPLHF; cdr3_nt: TGTGCCAGCAGAGACAGTAATAATTCACCCCTCCACTTT
j_call: TRBJ1-1; v_call: TRBV12-3/TRBV12-4; d_call: TRBD1; clone_size: -; cdr3_aa: CASSKDRGRIAEAFF; cdr3_nt: TGTGCCAGCAGCAAGGACAGGGGGCGAATAGCTGAAGCTTTCTTT
j_call: TRBJ2-7; v_call: TRBV29-1; d_call: -; clone_size: many; cdr3_aa: CSVGDIQQTEQYF; cdr3_nt: TGCAGCGTTGGGGACATTCAACAAACGGAGCAGTACTTC
j_call: TRBJ1-1; v_call: TRBV7-9; d_call: -; clone_size: few; cdr3_aa: CASSLVTGISEAFF; cdr3_nt: TGTGCCAGCAGCTTAGTCACAGGGATCTCTGAAGCTTTCTTT
j_call: TRBJ2-7; v_call: TRBV7-9; d_call: TRBD1; clone_size: -; cdr3_aa: CASSPDRVERDYEQYF; cdr3_nt: TGTGCCAGCAGCCCCGACAGGGTAGAGAGAGATTACGAGCAGTACTTC
j_call: TRBJ2-7; v_call: TRBV2; d_call: -; clone_size: -; cdr3_aa: CARRQDYEQYF; cdr3_nt: TGTGCTAGACGACAGGACTACGAGCAGTACTTC
j_call: TRBJ2-5; v_call: TRBV2; d_call: -; clone_size: -; cdr3_aa: CASSVEKETQYF; cdr3_nt: TGTGCCAGCAGTGTCGAGAAAGAGACCCAGTACTTC
j_call: TRBJ1-2; v_call: TRBV7-8; d_call: -; clone_size: few; cdr3_aa: CASSQADSLNNYGYTF; cdr3_nt: TGTGCCAGCAGCCAAGCAGACAGCTTAAATAACTATGGCTACACCTTC
j_call: TRBJ2-5; v_call: TRBV9; d_call: -; clone_size: -; cdr3_aa: CASSQGMSAVVEQETQYF; cdr3_nt: TGTGCCAGCAGCCAAGGGATGAGCGCAGTGGTAGAGCAAGAGACCCAGTACTTC
j_call: TRBJ2-7; v_call: TRBV20-1; d_call: -; clone_size: -; cdr3_aa: CSAGKPGPQGYEQYF; cdr3_nt: TGCAGTGCCGGAAAGCCGGGCCCTCAGGGCTACGAGCAGTACTTC
j_call: TRBJ2-7; v_call: TRBV5-4; d_call: TRBD2; clone_size: -; cdr3_aa: CASAGLANSEQYF; cdr3_nt: TGTGCCAGCGCAGGACTAGCGAACTCCGAGCAGTACTTC
j_call: TRBJ2-7; v_call: TRBV5-1; d_call: -; clone_size: -; cdr3_aa: CASSLVPVNEQYF; cdr3_nt: TGCGCCAGCAGCTTGGTCCCCGTCAACGAGCAGTACTTC
j_call: TRBJ2-7; v_call: TRBV20-1; d_call: -; clone_size: -; cdr3_aa: CSASRRGLDEQYF; cdr3_nt: TGCAGTGCTAGTCGCAGGGGTTTGGACGAGCAGTACTTC
j_call: TRBJ1-5; v_call: TRBV9; d_call: -; clone_size: many; cdr3_aa: CASSAGGGTEPQHF; cdr3_nt: TGTGCCAGCAGCGCGGGGGGGGGCACGGAGCCCCAGCATTTT
j_call: TRBJ2-6; v_call: TRBV29-1; d_call: -; clone_size: -; cdr3_aa: CSVVSSSGANVLTF; cdr3_nt: TGCAGCGTCGTTTCGAGCTCTGGGGCCAACGTCCTGACTTTC
j_call: TRBJ1-3; v_call: TRBV10-3; d_call: -; clone_size: many; cdr3_aa: CATGLSSGNTIYF; cdr3_nt: TGTGCCACGGGACTGAGCTCTGGAAACACCATATATTTT
j_call: TRBJ1-2; v_call: TRBV25-1; d_call: TRBD1; clone_size: -; cdr3_aa: CASVDRGYRNGYTF; cdr3_nt: TGTGCCAGCGTGGACAGGGGGTATCGGAATGGCTACACCTTC
j_call: TRBJ1-1; v_call: TRBV7-9; d_call: -; clone_size: -; cdr3_aa: CASSSQLSTEAFF; cdr3_nt: TGTGCCAGCAGCTCTCAGCTGAGCACTGAAGCTTTCTTT
j_call: TRBJ2-3; v_call: TRBV7-2; d_call: TRBD2; clone_size: -; cdr3_aa: CASSSRTSATDTQYF; cdr3_nt: TGTGCCAGCAGCTCCCGGACTAGCGCCACAGATACGCAGTATTTT
j_call: TRBJ1-1; v_call: TRBV4-2; d_call: -; clone_size: -; cdr3_aa: CASSQRIDTEAFF; cdr3_nt: TGTGCCAGCAGCCAACGGATAGACACTGAAGCTTTCTTT
j_call: TRBJ2-7; v_call: TRBV20-1; d_call: -; clone_size: few; cdr3_aa: CSARRQEGFYEQYF; cdr3_nt: TGCAGTGCTCGAAGACAGGAAGGGTTTTACGAGCAGTACTTC
j_call: TRBJ2-2; v_call: TRBV10-3; d_call: -; clone_size: -; cdr3_aa: CASSVRTVNTGELFF; cdr3_nt: TGTGCCAGCAGTGTACGGACGGTTAACACCGGGGAGCTGTTTTTT
j_call: TRBJ1-1; v_call: TRBV7-9; d_call: -; clone_size: many; cdr3_aa: CASSRGLNTEAFF; cdr3_nt: TGTGCCAGCAGCCGGGGACTGAACACTGAAGCTTTCTTT
j_call: TRBJ2-2; v_call: TRBV20-1; d_call: TRBD2; clone_size: -; cdr3_aa: CSARDWGGTGELFF; cdr3_nt: TGCAGTGCTAGAGACTGGGGGGGAACCGGGGAGCTGTTTTTT
j_call: TRBJ1-2; v_call: TRBV25-1; d_call: -; clone_size: -; cdr3_aa: CASSLAGSQDGYTF; cdr3_nt: TGTGCCAGCAGCTTAGCAGGGTCGCAGGATGGCTACACCTTC
j_call: TRBJ1-1; v_call: TRBV2; d_call: -; clone_size: -; cdr3_aa: CASIRDIRNTEAFF; cdr3_nt: TGTGCCAGCATCAGGGACATCCGGAACACTGAAGCTTTCTTT
j_call: TRBJ2-6; v_call: TRBV20-1; d_call: -; clone_size: -; cdr3_aa: CSARDSLSGANVLTF; cdr3_nt: TGCAGTGCTAGAGATTCACTATCTGGGGCCAACGTCCTGACTTTC
j_call: TRBJ1-1; v_call: TRBV7-4; d_call: -; clone_size: -; cdr3_aa: CASSLGAYTNTEAFF; cdr3_nt: TGTGCCAGCAGCTTAGGGGCATACACGAACACTGAAGCTTTCTTT
j_call: TRBJ1-5; v_call: TRBV10-3; d_call: TRBD1; clone_size: many; cdr3_aa: CAISERGHRDNQPQHF; cdr3_nt: TGTGCCATCAGTGAGAGGGGGCACAGGGACAATCAGCCCCAGCATTTT